This passage covers 30 T cell receptor beta chains from one sample sequenced in a study of blood T cells in healthy people across ages (dated by TCRdb to 2014 to 2015). Libraries were made using 5' RACE. For sequencing, an Illumina HiSeq 2500 was employed. A second PCR of about 7 to 12 cycles was performed with a sample-barcoded 5' primer and a J-beta primer mix. The raw public reads went through TCRdb reprocessing: fastp at Q25, MiXCR clone calling, in-frame beta chains kept. For every CDR3 protein sequence, its rows merge into one entry that carries the most common genes and DNA. In this sample the table shows about 640,000 distinct CDR3 sequences, 25% to 35% of which occur a single time. In total, the top ten clones hold around a sixth of the sample. Sequenced sample: blood. Receptors originate from a woman older than 75 in good health.

This clonotype occurred many times. This chain links TRBV6-5 with TRBJ2-7, with 7 bases lining up with TRBD2. Germline V CDR1 and CDR2: MNHEY, SVGAGI. This CDR3 is built from 14 residues. Unmatched junction bases numbered 9, after V lost 9 bases and J lost 1 base. CDR3 amino acids: CASWGGVPSYEQYF. Written as DNA, the CDR3 is TGTGCCAGTTGGGGGGGGGTACCTTCCTACGAGCAGTACTTC.

This clonotype turned up a few times. The chain couples TRBV6-1 to TRBJ2-5, with D perhaps given as TRBD1 or TRBD2 (6 bases each). The CDR3 is 18 residues long. Trimming stripped 3 bases from V and 11 bases from J, with 31 bases between. Per the germline V gene, CDR1 is MNHNS and CDR2 is SASEGT. The CDR3 coding sequence is TGTGCCAGCAGTGATTTTCATTTATCATGGGGGGCTGGCAATGAGCAGTACTTC. Protein: CASSDFHLSWGAGNEQYF.

This rearrangement joins TRBV4-1 to TRBJ1-2, with D perhaps matching TRBD1 (6 bases). V was shortened by 0 bases and J by 4 bases, with 18 bases between the two germline ends. CDR1 is MGHRA, CDR2 YSYEKL, per germline. CDR3 length: 17 amino acids. CDR3 bases: TGCGCCAGCAGCCAAGAATCGTCCGGGACAACGGGCTATGGCTACACCTTC. This codes for CASSQESSGTTGYGYTF.

This clonotype has a handful of counts. The chain joins TRBV13 to TRBJ1-1, with 8 bases aligning to TRBD1. V shed 6 bases and J 6 bases; nucleotides not matched to a gene: 0. The CDR3 contains 11 residues. Looked up from germline, CDR1 is PRHDT and CDR2 is FYEKMQ (reference sequence). CDR3 residues: CASRGQAEAFF. The CDR3 coding sequence is TGTGCCAGCAGGGGACAGGCTGAAGCTTTCTTT.

Here the CDR3 DNA reads TGTGCCATCAGTGATTGGGGTCCCCGGGGGAATGAGCAGTTCTTC. Translated: CAISDWGPRGNEQFF. The V and J genes are TRBV10-3 and TRBJ2-1; the D gene is possibly TRBD2 (6 bases). This CDR3 region has 15 residues. Trimming took off 3 bases at V and 7 bases at J, with 16 bases between the two ends. Germline lookup yields CDR1 ENHRY and CDR2 SYGVKD.

The chain joins TRBV5-1 to TRBJ1-1; 9 nucleotides line up with TRBD1. Germline V gene data show CDR1 as SGHRS and CDR2 as YFSETQ. The CDR3 is made up of 16 amino acids. The junction had 11 bases not matched to a gene; V was cut back by 3 bases and J by 5 bases. The CDR3 DNA follows: TGCGCCAGCAGCTCCGAAAGGACAGGGGCGGGTACTGAAGCTTTCTTT. The encoded protein is CASSSERTGAGTEAFF.

This clonotype was found a few times. The chain couples TRBV29-1 to TRBJ1-2; weak D call: TRBD1 (5 bases). This CDR3 is 12 amino acids long. Germline loops: CDR1 SQVTM, CDR2 ANQGSEA. The ends were cut back, 5 bases at V and 5 bases at J, with 12 bases in the middle. The CDR3 spells CSVTGGRYGYTF. The CDR3 bases are TGCAGCGTTACGGGGGGGAGATATGGCTACACCTTC.

The gene calls are TRBV27 and TRBJ2-3; no reliable D call. The germline gives CDR1 MNHEY, CDR2 SMNVEV (reference sequence). The V end lost 6 bases, the J end lost 1 base, and 11 bases lay between the germline ends. The CDR3 runs to 14 residues. The CDR3 loop reads CASRKNVGTDTQYF. The CDR3 DNA is TGTGCCAGCAGAAAGAACGTAGGCACAGATACGCAGTATTTT.

Only one count was recorded for this clonotype. The chain couples TRBV11-1 to TRBJ2-4; tentatively, D is TRBD2 (6 bases). V gave up 8 bases and J gave up 7 bases, with 15 bases separating them. CDR1 and CDR2 from the germline V gene are SGHAT and FQDESV (reference sequence). CDR3 length: 13 amino acids. CDR3 sequence (DNA): TGTGCCAGCGGAGGAGGCGGGATCAACATTCAGTACTTC. Its translation is CASGGGGINIQYF.

The sample holds many counts of this clonotype. V gene TRBV27 combines with J gene TRBJ1-1; a weak D match, TRBD1 (6 bases). Germline CDR1 reads MNHEY; CDR2 reads SMNVEV (reference sequence). This CDR3 is 13 amino acids long. Deletions cut 4 bases from V and 1 base from J, with 7 bases between. CDR3 nucleotide sequence: TGTGCCAGCAGTTACAGGGAGAACACTGAAGCTTTCTTT. Protein sequence: CASSYRENTEAFF.

In its sample, this clonotype was seen a few times. The chain couples TRBV7-8 to TRBJ1-1, with D maybe TRBD1 (5 bases). Germline V gene data show CDR1 as SGHVS and CDR2 as FQNEAQ. The CDR3 is 15 residues long. Trimming left V 5 bases short and J 3 bases short, with 16 bases between. For the CDR3, the DNA is TGTGCCAGCAGCGGAGGAGGGGTTGTGGACACTGAAGCTTTCTTT. Protein: CASSGGGVVDTEAFF.

There are many counts of this clonotype. This rearrangement joins TRBV5-6 to TRBJ2-7; the match to TRBD2 covers 10 bases. The germline V gene encodes CDR1 SGHDT and CDR2 YYEEEE. The CDR3 has 16 amino acids. The ends lost 3 bases at V and 3 bases at J; junction bases unmatched: 9. The CDR3 DNA follows: TGTGCCAGCAGCTCCAAGACAGCTAGCGGGGGCTACGAGCAGTACTTC. Translation gives CASSSKTASGGYEQYF.

The gene calls are TRBV7-2 and TRBJ2-5; D assignment may be TRBD1 or TRBD2 (6 bases each). Judging by the DNA end, TRBJ2-7 fits better; the J call may be wrong. The CDR3 spans 17 residues. Germline lookup yields CDR1 SGHTA and CDR2 FQGNSA. CDR3 nucleotide sequence: TGTGCCAGCAGCTTACAAGCGTTCGGTCGGGGGCCCTACGAGCAGTACTTC. Protein sequence: CASSLQAFGRGPYEQYF.

This clonotype was detected ten times or more. J is TRBJ1-1 and V is TRBV20-1; D is uncertain. This CDR3 has 13 amino acids. V lost 4 bases to trimming and J lost 5 bases, with 14 bases between them. Germline V CDR1 and CDR2: DFQATT, SNEGSKA (reference sequence). CDR3 loop: CSAMNDWRTEAFF. The CDR3 nucleotides read TGCAGTGCTATGAACGACTGGAGGACTGAAGCTTTCTTT.

This clonotype was observed a few times. The chain recombines TRBV12-5 with TRBJ1-5, with D unclear. The CDR3 covers 14 residues. The V and J ends lost 2 bases and 3 bases respectively, with 8 bases between them. In germline, CDR1 is LGHNT, CDR2 FRNRAP. The CDR3 bases are TGTGCTAGTGGTTTGCGGACGGACAATCAGCCCCAGCATTTT. This encodes CASGLRTDNQPQHF.

In this sample, this clonotype turned up many times. The junction departs from the called germline gene at one end, perhaps through a read error. This chain links TRBV7-9 with TRBJ1-2; a possible D gene is TRBD1 (5 bases). There are 14 residues in the CDR3. Per the germline V gene, CDR1 is SEHNR and CDR2 is FQNEAQ (reference sequence). The CDR3 coding sequence is TGCGCCAGCAGCCCCGGGCAGGGTAACTATGGCTACACCTTC. It yields the protein CASSPGQGNYGYTF.

The chain has TRBV11-1 and TRBJ1-1; TRBD1 agrees at 8 bases. Unmatched junction bases numbered 9, after V lost 5 bases and J lost 4 bases. CDR1 SGHAT and CDR2 FQDESV come from the germline V gene (reference sequence). This CDR3 comprises 15 residues. The DNA of the CDR3 is TGTGCCAGCAGCCCCAGACAGGGGATGACCACTGAAGCTTTCTTT. Translated, it gives CASSPRQGMTTEAFF.

Concerning this clonotype itself: The junction departs from germline at one end; a sequencing error may be responsible. The rearrangement links TRBV7-9 to TRBJ2-4; the D gene could be TRBD1 or TRBD2 (5 bases each). The end of the DNA aligns better with TRBJ2-7, so the J call may be wrong. The length of the CDR3 is 13 residues. CDR1 and CDR2 from the germline V gene are SEHNR and FQNEAQ (reference sequence). The CDR3: CDSGYGGIYEQYF. Written as DNA, the CDR3 is TGTGACAGCGGCTATGGGGGTATCTACGAGCAGTACTTC.

This clonotype has ten or more counts. The rearrangement joins TRBV6-1 to TRBJ2-1; 9 nucleotides agree with TRBD2. Trimming cost V 3 bases and J 7 bases; bases outside gene matches: 7. Germline CDR1 and CDR2: MNHNS and SASEGT. This CDR3 contains 15 residues. This CDR3 reads CASSELSGGMNEQFF. Written as DNA, the CDR3 is TGTGCCAGCAGTGAGTTAAGCGGGGGGATGAATGAGCAGTTCTTC.

This chain connects TRBV7-8 to TRBJ2-1; 9 bases fit TRBD2. Germline trimming cut 3 bases from V and 9 bases from J; bases unmatched to any gene: 15. Germline values: CDR1 SGHVS, CDR2 FQNEAQ. The CDR3 totals 17 residues. The CDR3 is CASSFNLFAGGRGEQFF. The DNA for the CDR3 is TGTGCCAGCAGCTTCAACCTTTTTGCGGGGGGGCGCGGTGAGCAGTTCTTC.

The rearrangement links TRBV4-1 to TRBJ2-7; D uncertain. TRBJ2-5 matches the DNA end more closely, so the J call is doubtful. The CDR3 totals 13 residues. Per germline, CDR1 MGHRA and CDR2 YSYEKL. CDR3 DNA sequence: TGCGCCAGCAGCCCGACTCAGCGAGAGACCCAGTACTTC. Translating gives CASSPTQRETQYF.

For this clonotype: At one end the junction does not follow the germline gene, possibly because of a read error. V and J are TRBV29-1 and TRBJ2-2, with 7 bases aligning to TRBD1. Germline CDR1 and CDR2: SQVTM and ANQGSEA. This CDR3 contains 13 residues. The DNA for the CDR3 is TGCAGCGTTGAGGGGACAGTTACCGGGAAGCTGTTTTTT. Its protein is CSVEGTVTGKLFF.

A word on this clonotype: A read error may be the cause here, since a much bigger clone is one base away. The final CDR3 position lacks the conserved phenylalanine or tryptophan, pointing to a likely read error. The chain has TRBV5-4 and TRBJ2-7, with TRBD2 matching over 8 bases. The V and J ends lost 4 bases and 0 bases, in that order; junction bases with no gene match: 6. Looked up from germline, CDR1 is SGHNT and CDR2 is YYREEE (reference sequence). This CDR3 is built from 15 residues. The CDR3 DNA follows: TGTGCCAGCAGCGCCCCTCTAGCGGGCTCCTACGAGCAGTACTCC. Translated, it gives CASSAPLAGSYEQYS.

On this clonotype itself: Since a much larger clone is just one base distant, this may be a read error. The CDR3 region is CAITNRGIPMGNNEQYF. Written as DNA, the CDR3 is TGTGCCATCACCAACAGAGGTATCCCCATGGGAAACAATGAGCAGTACTTC. The J gene is TRBJ2-7, the V gene TRBV10-3; D is undetermined. This CDR3 spans 17 amino acids. The V and J ends lost 7 bases and 7 bases respectively, with 29 bases between them. Germline lookup yields CDR1 ENHRY and CDR2 SYGVKD.

This clonotype was observed many times. V gene TRBV4-1 combines with J gene TRBJ1-2, with 7 bases lining up with TRBD1. The CDR3 has 16 residues. V shed 1 base, J shed 0 bases, and the junction held 5 bases outside the gene matches. Germline CDR1 reads MGHRA; CDR2 reads YSYEKL. The chain's CDR3 is CASSQGQTGANYGYTF. CDR3 sequence (DNA): TGCGCCAGCAGCCAAGGTCAAACAGGGGCTAACTATGGCTACACCTTC.

To note about this clonotype: Given a much more abundant clone one base away, this may be a read error. The chain recombines TRBV27 with TRBJ2-7, with D maybe TRBD1 (5 bases). In germline, CDR1 is MNHEY, CDR2 SMNVEV (reference sequence). This CDR3 region has 14 residues. In nucleotides, the CDR3 is TGTACCAGCAGTCGACAGATACAAAGGGCCGAGCAGTACTTC. Its protein product is CTSSRQIQRAEQYF.

This clonotype was counted many times. CDR3 in amino acids: CASSPPVNTEAFF. CDR3 DNA: TGTGCCAGCAGCCCGCCAGTGAACACTGAAGCTTTCTTT. This chain joins TRBV12-3 or TRBV12-4 and TRBJ1-1; D not resolved. V lost 6 bases and J lost 0, with 8 bases in between. The CDR3 length is 13 residues.

This clonotype was seen more than once but under ten times. The chain recombines TRBV20-1 with TRBJ2-1; no firm D call. Between the trimmed V and J ends, which lost 2 bases and 3 bases, there was a span of 11 bases. The germline CDR1 and CDR2 sequences are DFQATT and SNEGSKA (reference sequence). The length of the CDR3 is 14 residues. CDR3 coding DNA: TGCAGTGCTAGACCTCGCCAGATCTACAATGAGCAGTTCTTC. Translation: CSARPRQIYNEQFF.

The sample holds many counts of this clonotype. A much larger clone is a single base away; this may be a read error. J is TRBJ2-7 and V is TRBV7-9; D gene ambiguous. V shed 8 bases and J shed 3 bases, with 20 bases lying between them. Germline V CDR1 and CDR2: SEHNR, FQNEAQ (reference sequence). The CDR3 has 15 amino acids. The CDR3 sequence is CASRKKGMEGYEQYF. As DNA, the CDR3 is TGTGCCAGCCGCAAAAAGGGTATGGAAGGCTACGAGCAGTACTTC.

The chain carries TRBV9 and TRBJ1-3, with D uncertain. The CDR3 length is 12 residues. The V gene's germline CDR1 is SGDLS and CDR2 YYNGEE. The ends were cut back, 3 bases at V and 0 bases at J, with 1 base in the middle. The CDR3 DNA is TGTGCCAGCAGCGACTCTGGAAACACCATATATTTT. The encoded protein is CASSDSGNTIYF.